The clone carrying this T cell receptor (beta chain) was seen a few times. The data stem from a study of identical twins. TCRdb ran MiXCR on the 5' RACE reads and lists one entry per CDR3 protein. The sample yields about 530,000 distinct CDR3 sequences, under 25% seen once. This CDR3 is built from 16 residues. Germline V lookup: CDR1 SGHRS, CDR2 YFSETQ. Trimming removed 4 bases at V and 4 bases at J, with 20 bases between. This same sample was also taken into another study, of yellow fever vaccine responses in identical twins.

This clonotype was sampled from a young woman in good health. The specimen sequenced was CD4+ T cells sorted from blood. This chain links TRBV5-1 with TRBJ2-5; a possible D gene is TRBD1 (6 bases). For the CDR3, the DNA is TGCGCCAGCAGCCCCTCGCCCACCGGCAGGGGAGAGACCCAGTACTTC. Protein: CASSPSPTGRGETQYF.